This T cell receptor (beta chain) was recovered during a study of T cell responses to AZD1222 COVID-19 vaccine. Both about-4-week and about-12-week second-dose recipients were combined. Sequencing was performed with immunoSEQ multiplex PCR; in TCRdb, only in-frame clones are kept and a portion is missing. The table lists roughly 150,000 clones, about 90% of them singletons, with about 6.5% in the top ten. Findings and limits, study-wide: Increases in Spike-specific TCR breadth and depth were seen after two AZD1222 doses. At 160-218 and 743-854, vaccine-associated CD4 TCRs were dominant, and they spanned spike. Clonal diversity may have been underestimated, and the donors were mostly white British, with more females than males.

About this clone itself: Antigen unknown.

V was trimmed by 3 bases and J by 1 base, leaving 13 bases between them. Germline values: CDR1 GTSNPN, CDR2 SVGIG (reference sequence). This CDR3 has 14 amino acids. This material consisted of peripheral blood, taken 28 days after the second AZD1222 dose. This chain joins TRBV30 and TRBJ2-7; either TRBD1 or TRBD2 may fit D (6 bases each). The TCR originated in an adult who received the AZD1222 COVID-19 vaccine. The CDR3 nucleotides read TGTGCCTGGAGGGGTCAGGGGACTTCCTACGAGCAGTACTTC. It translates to CAWRGQGTSYEQYF.